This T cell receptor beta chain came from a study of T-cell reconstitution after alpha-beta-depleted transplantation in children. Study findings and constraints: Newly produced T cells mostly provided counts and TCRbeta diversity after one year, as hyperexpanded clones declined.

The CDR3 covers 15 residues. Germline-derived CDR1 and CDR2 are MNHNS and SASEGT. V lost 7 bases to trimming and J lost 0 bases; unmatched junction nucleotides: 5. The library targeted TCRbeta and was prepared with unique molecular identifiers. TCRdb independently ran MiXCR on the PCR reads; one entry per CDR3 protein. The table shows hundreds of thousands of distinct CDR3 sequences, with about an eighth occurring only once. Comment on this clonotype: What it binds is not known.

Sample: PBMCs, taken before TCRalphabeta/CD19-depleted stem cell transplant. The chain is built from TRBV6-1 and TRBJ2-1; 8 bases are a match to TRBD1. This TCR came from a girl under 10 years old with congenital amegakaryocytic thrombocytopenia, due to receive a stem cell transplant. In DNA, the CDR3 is TGTGCCAGCACCTGTACAGGGGGCTCCTACAATGAGCAGTTCTTC. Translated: CASTCTGGSYNEQFF.